A single sample is the source of the 6 T cell receptor beta chains below, sequenced in a study of T-cell memory formation after mild COVID-19. TCRdb recomputed calls from the 5' RACE reads with MiXCR, one row per CDR3 protein. This sample has about 470,000 distinct CDR3 sequences, with nearly 25% found just once. Sequencing input: PBMCs or a T cell subset sorted from them (not recorded which). Source of these receptors: an adult woman who had mild COVID-19 (a few samples of this study predate the infection). Cell type and time point are not known.

This chain joins TRBV3-1 and TRBJ1-1; D might be TRBD1 (5 bases). CDR1 and CDR2 from the germline V gene are LGHDT and YNNKEL (reference sequence). V dropped 3 bases and J dropped 9 bases, with 8 bases sitting between them. This CDR3 is built from 11 residues. CDR3 loop: CASSHRGQAFF. CDR3 bases: TGTGCCAGCAGCCACCGGGGCCAAGCTTTCTTT.

The gene calls are TRBV12-3 or TRBV12-4 and TRBJ1-1, with D unresolved. V lost 6 bases, J lost 3 bases, and 17 bases lay in between. The CDR3 consists of 15 residues. The CDR3 protein is CASSLTRRRYTEAFF. Here the CDR3 DNA reads TGTGCCAGCAGCCTCACCCGGAGACGGTACACTGAAGCTTTCTTT.

V is TRBV29-1 and J is TRBJ2-7; the D gene could be TRBD1 or TRBD2 (5 bases each). V shed 5 bases and J shed 2 bases, with 13 bases lying between them. The CDR3 consists of 13 residues. Germline V CDR1 and CDR2: SQVTM, ANQGSEA. CDR3 region: CSVLPGRTYEQYF. CDR3 coding DNA: TGCAGCGTTCTTCCGGGACGGACCTACGAGCAGTACTTC.

This clonotype occurred a few times. This sequence joins TRBV20-1 and TRBJ2-7, with no clear D. This CDR3 has 12 residues. Trimming stripped 4 bases from V and 4 bases from J, with 11 bases between. CDR1 and CDR2 from the germline V gene are DFQATT and SNEGSKA (reference sequence). The CDR3 DNA sequence: TGCAGTGCTACCGTAGGGATTTACGAGCAGTACTTC. Encoded protein: CSATVGIYEQYF.

This clonotype was counted only a few times. The CDR3 reads CASCRDRGVQPQHF. CDR3 DNA sequence: TGTGCCAGCTGCCGGGACAGGGGGGTTCAGCCCCAGCATTTT. The V gene is TRBV12-3 or TRBV12-4, the J gene TRBJ1-5; 11 positions match TRBD1. The trim removed 8 bases at V and 6 bases at J, leaving 6 bases unmatched. This CDR3 is built from 14 residues.

This clonotype was seen more than once but under ten times. The V gene is TRBV11-2, the J gene TRBJ2-4; D uncertain. The CDR3 is made up of 14 amino acids. Trimming cost V 5 bases and J 3 bases, with 11 bases left between them. Germline loops: CDR1 SGHAT, CDR2 FQNNGV. The CDR3 loop is CASSSQVYKNIQYF. CDR3 bases: TGTGCCAGCAGCAGCCAGGTTTACAAAAACATTCAGTACTTC. The full variable domain, completed using reference TRBV11-2 and TRBJ2-4, is EAGVAQSPRYKIIEKRQSVAFWCNPISGHATLYWYQQILGQGPKLLIQFQNNGVVDDSQLPKDRFSAERLKGVDSTLKIQPAKLEDSAVYLCASSSQVYKNIQYFGAGTRLSVL.